What follows are 5 T cell receptor beta chains derived from one specimen sequenced in a study of shared clonotypes between healthy human individuals (dated by TCRdb to about 2020). The library was generated by the immunoSEQ multiplex PCR assay. Imported from immuneACCESS, the table was reduced by TCRdb to in-frame sequences with V and J called. These copies leave out some clones; in studies compared against another copy, an unresolved V gene accounts for under half, and the cause of the remainder is not known. Within this sample are about 1 million clones, with around 74% of them counted one time only. The top ten hold 1.4% to 1.5% of the sample. Sequences were obtained from memory CD4+ T cells sorted from blood. This specimen's cell subset or site label, interpreted: CD45RA-negative fraction. These receptors were taken from a man younger than 35 in good health.

V gene TRBV7-3 combines with J gene TRBJ2-1; D is possibly TRBD2 (6 bases). The CDR3 has 16 amino acids. V was trimmed by 1 base and J by 8 bases, leaving 18 bases between them. Germline loops: CDR1 SGHTA, CDR2 FQGTGA. CDR3 amino acids: CASSLRVGRESDEQFF. In DNA, the CDR3 is TGTGCCAGCAGCTTAAGAGTTGGGCGGGAAAGCGATGAGCAGTTCTTC.

Concerning this clone itself: The sample holds other DNA sequences that translate to the same CDR3. This chain uses TRBV9 with TRBJ2-3; no clear D gene. This CDR3 contains 14 residues. In germline, CDR1 is SGDLS, CDR2 YYNGEE. With 2 bases removed from V and 3 bases from J, the gap between germline ends came to 10 bases. The CDR3 spells CASSVGGPTDTQYF. The CDR3 bases are TGTGCCAGCAGCGTTGGTGGGCCGACAGATACGCAGTATTTT.

The chain joins TRBV5-4 to TRBJ1-2, with a possible D match to TRBD1 (5 bases). Trimming stripped 3 bases from V and 3 bases from J, with 15 bases between. Germline CDR1 reads SGHNT; CDR2 reads YYREEE (reference sequence). The CDR3 length is 15 residues. CDR3 nucleotides: TGTGCCAGCAGCTCGTTCGGGACTGGGGACTATGGCTACACCTTC. Protein product: CASSSFGTGDYGYTF.

This clone was seen only once. The chain couples TRBV7-8 to TRBJ2-1, with D perhaps matching TRBD2 (5 bases). CDR3 length: 16 residues. Trimming cost V 3 bases and J 3 bases, with 15 bases left between them. Per the germline V gene, CDR1 is SGHVS and CDR2 is FQNEAQ. CDR3 DNA: TGTGCCAGCAGCTTTTTTGACGGGATACTCTACAATGAGCAGTTCTTC. The encoded protein is CASSFFDGILYNEQFF.

V usage is TRBV6-1 and J usage is TRBJ1-3; D ambiguous. V dropped 6 bases and J dropped 3 bases, with 9 bases sitting between them. The CDR3 has 13 amino acids. Per the germline V gene, CDR1 is MNHNS and CDR2 is SASEGT. The CDR3 DNA follows: TGTGCCAGCAGCCCGGGATATGGAAACACCATATATTTT. Protein sequence: CASSPGYGNTIYF.